Each of the 21 T cell receptor beta chains below was sequenced from the same sample in a study of cytotoxic CD8 clonotypes in ibrutinib-treated CLL. The protocol was immunoSEQ multiplex PCR, while the TCRdb copy is restricted to in-frame clones and leaves out a portion. The data show fewer than 400,000 clones, about 64% seen once. Source: PBMCs, taken after 36 months of ibrutinib treatment. These receptors came from a human donor with chronic lymphocytic leukemia.

The chain links TRBV29-1 to TRBJ2-2; a weak D match, TRBD2 (7 bases). The V and J ends lost 6 bases and 1 base respectively, with 15 bases between them. The CDR3 is made up of 15 amino acids. From germline, CDR1 is SQVTM and CDR2 ANQGSEA. Written as DNA, the CDR3 is TGCAGCGTCCAACCGGGGGGCTGGAACACCGGGGAGCTGTTTTTT. Amino acid sequence: CSVQPGGWNTGELFF.

This clone was seen a handful of times. V gene TRBV10-3 combines with J gene TRBJ2-7, with D uncertain. CDR1 and CDR2 (germline): ENHRY, SYGVKD. This CDR3 spans 12 amino acids. V was pared by 4 bases and J by 3 bases, with 7 bases between. The DNA for the CDR3 is TGTGCCATCAGTGGACGTGACTACGAGCAGTACTTC. It yields the protein CAISGRDYEQYF.

The chain combines TRBV5-1 with TRBJ1-1, with D uncertain. The CDR3 consists of 14 residues. The germline CDR1 and CDR2 sequences are SGHRS and YFSETQ. Trimming shortened V by 7 bases and J by 1 base, and 14 bases separated the two germline ends. CDR3 residues: CASQGGWGNTEAFF. Here the CDR3 DNA reads TGCGCCAGCCAAGGAGGGTGGGGGAACACTGAAGCTTTCTTT. Together with reference TRBV5-1 and TRBJ1-1, the CDR3 gives the full variable domain: KAGVTQTPRYLIKTRGQQVTLSCSPISGHRSVSWYQQTPGQGLQFLFEYFSETQRNKGNFPGRFSGRQFSNSRSEMNVSTLELGDSALYLCASQGGWGNTEAFFGQGTRLTVV.

The J gene is TRBJ2-5, the V gene TRBV29-1, with a possible D match to TRBD1 (6 bases). Germline CDR1 reads SQVTM; CDR2 reads ANQGSEA. The CDR3 consists of 13 residues. Trimming took 7 bases from V and 4 from J, leaving 16 bases between them. The CDR3 DNA is TGCAGCGGGACAGACAGACGCGGAGAGACCCAGTACTTC. Amino acids: CSGTDRRGETQYF.

This clone was seen only a few times. V gene TRBV7-8 combines with J gene TRBJ2-7; a possible D gene is TRBD1 (5 bases). The germline V and J ends were trimmed by 5 bases and 1 base, with 9 bases remaining between them. The CDR3 contains 13 residues. The germline CDR1 and CDR2 sequences are SGHVS and FQNEAQ. This chain's CDR3 is CASSIQDSYEQYF. CDR3 coding DNA: TGTGCCAGCAGCATACAGGATTCCTACGAGCAGTACTTC.

The chain has TRBV4-1 and TRBJ2-3; TRBD2 matches at 9 bases. Germline CDR1 MGHRA, CDR2 YSYEKL. The CDR3 covers 16 residues. The trim removed 8 bases at V and 2 bases at J, leaving 11 bases unmatched. The CDR3 DNA is TGCGCCAGCCACCGGGGGGCTAGCGGGAACACAGATACGCAGTATTTT. The encoded protein is CASHRGASGNTDTQYF.

This clone was seen a handful of times. V gene TRBV4-2 combines with J gene TRBJ2-7, with 10 bases aligning to TRBD2. Germline trimming cut 0 bases from V and 3 bases from J; bases unmatched to any gene: 5. Germline CDR1 and CDR2: LGHNA and YNFKEQ. The CDR3 has 16 residues. The CDR3 sequence is CASSQDGTSGVYEQYF. The CDR3 DNA is TGTGCCAGCAGCCAAGATGGAACTAGCGGGGTCTACGAGCAGTACTTC.

The J gene is TRBJ2-5, the V gene TRBV28; TRBD2 aligns across 9 bases. The CDR3 sequence is 15 residues long. V lost 5 bases, J lost 5 bases, and 9 bases stayed unmatched. CDR1 and CDR2 (germline): MDHEN, SYDVKM. The CDR3, as DNA: TGTGCCAGCAGTCCCTCCTCCAGCGGGGGGGAGACCCAGTACTTC. Translation gives CASSPSSSGGETQYF.

Here the CDR3 reads CASSESGTQYF. CDR3 DNA: TGTGCCAGCAGTGAGTCGGGGACCCAGTACTTC. The chain uses TRBV6-1 and TRBJ2-5; no clear D. Germline lookup yields CDR1 MNHNS and CDR2 SASEGT. This CDR3 has 11 amino acids. Trimming left V 3 bases short and J 7 bases short, with 6 bases between.

V usage is TRBV28 and J usage is TRBJ1-4, with 7 bases matching TRBD1. From germline, CDR1 is MDHEN and CDR2 SYDVKM. J lost 8 bases, V lost 7 bases, and 10 bases had no gene match. This CDR3 comprises 14 residues. The CDR3, as DNA: TGTGCCAGCAAAAATGCAGGGGGAGGAGAAAAACTGTTTTTT. Amino acids: CASKNAGGGEKLFF. The whole variable domain, filled in from reference TRBV28 and TRBJ1-4, reads DVKVTQSSRYLVKRTGEKVFLECVQDMDHENMFWYRQDPGLGLRLIYFSYDVKMKEKGDIPEGYSVSREKKERFSLILESASTNQTSMYLCASKNAGGGEKLFFGSGTQLSVL.

The chain recombines TRBV2 with TRBJ2-1; 8 nucleotides match TRBD2. Germline values: CDR1 SNHLY, CDR2 FYNNEI. The CDR3 consists of 15 residues. The trim removed 5 bases at V and 2 bases at J, leaving 5 bases unmatched. CDR3: CASSPGLGTYNEQFF. In DNA, the CDR3 is TGTGCCAGCAGTCCGGGACTAGGGACCTACAATGAGCAGTTCTTC.

The chain combines TRBV7-3 with TRBJ2-7; 9 bases are shared with TRBD1. V gave up 2 bases and J gave up 5 bases; unmatched junction bases: 10. The germline gives CDR1 SGHTA, CDR2 FQGTGA. The CDR3 has 16 residues. The CDR3 loop reads CASSLGPRDRAHEQYF. As DNA, the CDR3 is TGTGCCAGCAGCTTAGGCCCCCGGGACAGGGCCCACGAGCAGTACTTC.

This chain joins TRBV5-1 and TRBJ2-7, with TRBD2 matching 12 bases. There are 15 residues in the CDR3. V trimming: 3 bases; J trimming: 4 bases; junction bases outside the gene matches: 5. Germline CDR1 reads SGHRS; CDR2 reads YFSETQ. CDR3 DNA sequence: TGCGCCAGCAGCTCCGCCGGGACTAGCGGGTACGAGCAGTACTTC. This gives the protein CASSSAGTSGYEQYF. The variable domain in full, with the rest retrieved from reference TRBV5-1 and TRBJ2-7, is KAGVTQTPRYLIKTRGQQVTLSCSPISGHRSVSWYQQTPGQGLQFLFEYFSETQRNKGNFPGRFSGRQFSNSRSEMNVSTLELGDSALYLCASSSAGTSGYEQYFGPGTRLTVT.

The chain is built from TRBV19 and TRBJ2-7; the match to TRBD1 covers 9 bases. This CDR3 comprises 14 residues. The germline V gene encodes CDR1 LNHDA and CDR2 SQIVND (reference sequence). V dropped 5 bases and J dropped 7; count of bases not matched to a gene: 9. The CDR3 DNA is TGTGCCAGTAGTGCAGCACAGGGGGCTGTGGAGCAGTACTTC. This sequence encodes CASSAAQGAVEQYF.

The chain recombines TRBV5-1 with TRBJ2-3; TRBD2 agrees at 11 bases. V was clipped by 5 bases and J by 2 bases; unmatched bases: 7. The CDR3 is 16 residues long. Germline CDR1 and CDR2: SGHRS and YFSETQ. The DNA for the CDR3 is TGCGCCAGCAGAAGTACTAGCGGGGGAAACACAGATACGCAGTATTTT. Translating it yields CASRSTSGGNTDTQYF.

The rearrangement joins TRBV5-1 to TRBJ1-5, with 7 bases that match TRBD1. CDR1 is SGHRS and CDR2 is YFSETQ in the germline V gene. The CDR3 covers 14 residues. The J segment lost 6 bases and the V segment lost 1 base, leaving 4 bases of the junction unmatched. The CDR3 DNA reads as TGCGCCAGCAGCTTGTTAGGGGGCGGTCAGCCCCAGCATTTT. It yields the protein CASSLLGGGQPQHF. The variable domain in full, completed from reference TRBV5-1 and TRBJ1-5, reads KAGVTQTPRYLIKTRGQQVTLSCSPISGHRSVSWYQQTPGQGLQFLFEYFSETQRNKGNFPGRFSGRQFSNSRSEMNVSTLELGDSALYLCASSLLGGGQPQHFGDGTRLSIL.

J is TRBJ2-7 and V is TRBV5-1; D unclear. Germline assignment: CDR1 SGHRS and CDR2 YFSETQ. V was shortened by 4 bases and J by 4 bases, with 6 bases between the two germline ends. The CDR3 runs 11 residues. The chain's CDR3 is CASSHNYEQYF. The CDR3 coding sequence is TGCGCCAGCAGCCATAATTACGAGCAGTACTTC. Based on the CDR3 plus reference TRBV5-1 and TRBJ2-7, the full variable domain is KAGVTQTPRYLIKTRGQQVTLSCSPISGHRSVSWYQQTPGQGLQFLFEYFSETQRNKGNFPGRFSGRQFSNSRSEMNVSTLELGDSALYLCASSHNYEQYFGPGTRLTVT.

This clone appeared once. This chain links TRBV9 with TRBJ2-7; 11 nucleotides align to TRBD2. This CDR3 contains 17 residues. J was trimmed by 2 bases and V by 0 bases; bases with no gene match: 7. Germline CDR1 is SGDLS and CDR2 is YYNGEE. Here the CDR3 reads CASSVDPSGGTTYEQYF. The CDR3 region has the DNA TGTGCCAGCAGCGTAGATCCTAGCGGGGGGACAACCTACGAGCAGTACTTC.

The chain uses TRBV23-1 and TRBJ1-4; TRBD1 matches at 10 bases. TRBV23-1 is an ORF for which the function is uncertain. V lost 1 base and J lost 3; bases outside the gene matches: 11. This CDR3 contains 19 residues. This chain's CDR3 is CASSQWRGQGLQANEKLFF. The CDR3 DNA is TGCGCCAGCAGTCAATGGCGGGGACAGGGGCTCCAGGCTAATGAAAAACTGTTTTTT.

The chain employs TRBV4-1 and TRBJ2-5; the D gene could be TRBD1 or TRBD2 (5 bases each). Trimming removed 0 bases from V and 7 bases from J, with 18 bases in between. CDR3 size: 16 residues. Germline CDR1 and CDR2: MGHRA and YSYEKL. The CDR3, as DNA: TGCGCCAGCAGCCAAGATCTAGGGGTACGGGGCGGGACCCAGTACTTC. Protein product: CASSQDLGVRGGTQYF.

CDR3 bases: TGCGCCAGCAGCAACCGGGACAGGTCCACAGATACGCAGTATTTT. Its protein product is CASSNRDRSTDTQYF. V and J are TRBV4-1 and TRBJ2-3; 8 nucleotides agree with TRBD1. V was pared by 5 bases and J by 2 bases, with 6 bases of the junction left unmatched. This CDR3 is built from 15 residues. Germline CDR1 MGHRA, CDR2 YSYEKL.